This T cell receptor (beta chain) was profiled in a study of T-cell memory formation after mild COVID-19. Study-wide results and limits: Several responding clones turned up in pre-infection memory, indicating that cross-reactive memory may have taken part. Contracting clones localized mainly to CM and EM when CD4+ and mainly to EMRA when CD8+.

This clonotype was recorded a few times. Its antigen is still unknown. V was cut by 7 bases and J by 4 bases, with 19 bases left in between. Germline CDR1 WSHSY, CDR2 SAAADI. The CDR3 is 15 residues long. TCRdb re-derived calls from the 5' RACE reads in MiXCR, one entry per CDR3 protein. The table records some 340,000 distinct CDR3 sequences, 10% to 15% of them present only once. The sample consisted of PBMCs or a T cell subset sorted from them (not recorded which). This sequence originates from a man in his late teens or twenties who had mild COVID-19 (a few samples of this study predate the infection). Cell type and time point are not known. The genes are TRBV10-2 and TRBJ1-2, with D possibly matching TRBD1 (6 bases). The DNA of the CDR3 is TGCGCCAGCAAACCGGGACATTATTCTCCCTATGGCTACACCTTC. Encoded protein: CASKPGHYSPYGYTF.